Listed below are T cell receptor beta chains from one sample, sequenced in a study of shared clonotypes between healthy human individuals. TCRdb keeps only in-frame clones here, not all; method: immunoSEQ multiplex PCR. Here the sample spans 450,000 to 550,000 clones, approximately 79% being singletons. The material sequenced was PBMCs. These TCRs come from a middle-aged woman in good health. Some clones in this sample may be carry-over from other donors' samples. The CDR3 runs from the conserved cysteine through the conserved F or W.

V gene	J gene	CDR3 protein
TRBV7-9	TRBJ1-2	CASSSGTETFF
TRBV4-1	TRBJ2-7	CASSLQRYSYEQYF
TRBV28	TRBJ1-1	CASSLAGENTEAFF
TRBV5-4	TRBJ1-1	CASSLGLIPMNTEAFF
TRBV5-6	TRBJ2-3	CASSRWGSGIGDTQYF
TRBV6-1	TRBJ2-3	CASSEIPNTDTQYF
TRBV30	TRBJ2-5	CAWRRVPGQETQYF
TRBV28	TRBJ2-4	CASGPTVTKNIQYF
TRBV7-9	TRBJ1-4	CASSGTGQGSEKLFF
TRBV5-1	TRBJ1-2	CASSLVTRGTGYTF
TRBV7-9	TRBJ2-5	CASSPHSGRYQETQYF
TRBV6-1	TRBJ1-5	CASSERGNNLSNQPQHF
TRBV28	TRBJ2-1	CASIGTAYNEQFF
TRBV30	TRBJ2-7	CAWRATGLSYEQYF
TRBV27	TRBJ2-1	CASSLSSGRAYNEQFF
TRBV6-4	TRBJ2-7	CASSDSDSQGAYEQYF
TRBV5-1	TRBJ1-5	CASSPDRGNQPQHF
TRBV4-2	TRBJ2-7	CASSQDWTSGSYEQYF
TRBV30	TRBJ2-2	CAWRRNPRAGELFF
TRBV2	TRBJ1-1	CASSDFGRGPRNTEAFF
TRBV20-1	TRBJ2-7	CSALRQYEQYF
TRBV2	TRBJ1-5	CASSESLGVGPQHF